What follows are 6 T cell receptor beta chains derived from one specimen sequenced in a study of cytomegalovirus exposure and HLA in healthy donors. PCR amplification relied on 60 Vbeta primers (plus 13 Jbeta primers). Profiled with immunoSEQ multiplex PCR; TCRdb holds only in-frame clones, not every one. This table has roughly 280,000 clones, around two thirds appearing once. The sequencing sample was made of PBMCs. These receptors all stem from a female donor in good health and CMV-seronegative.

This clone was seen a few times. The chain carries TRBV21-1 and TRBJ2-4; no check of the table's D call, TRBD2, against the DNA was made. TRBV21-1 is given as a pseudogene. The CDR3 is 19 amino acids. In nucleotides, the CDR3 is TGTGCCAGCAGCGCCCGGACTAGCGGGCGCCCGTTAGCCAAAAACATTCAGTACTTC. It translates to CASSARTSGRPLAKNIQYF.

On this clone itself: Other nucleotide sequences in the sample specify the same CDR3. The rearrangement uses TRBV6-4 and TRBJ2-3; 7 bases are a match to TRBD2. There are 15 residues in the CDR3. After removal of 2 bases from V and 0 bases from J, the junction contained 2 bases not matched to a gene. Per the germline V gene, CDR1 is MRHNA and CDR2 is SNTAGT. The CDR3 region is CASSDGAGSTDTQYF. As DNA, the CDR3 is TGTGCCAGCAGTGACGGAGCGGGAAGCACAGATACGCAGTATTTT.

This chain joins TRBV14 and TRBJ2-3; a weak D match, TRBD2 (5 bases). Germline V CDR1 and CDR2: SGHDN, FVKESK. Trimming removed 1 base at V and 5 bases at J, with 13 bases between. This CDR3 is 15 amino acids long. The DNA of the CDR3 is TGTGCCAGCAGCCAAGGACTACCTCCTCGAGATACGCAGTATTTT. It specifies CASSQGLPPRDTQYF.

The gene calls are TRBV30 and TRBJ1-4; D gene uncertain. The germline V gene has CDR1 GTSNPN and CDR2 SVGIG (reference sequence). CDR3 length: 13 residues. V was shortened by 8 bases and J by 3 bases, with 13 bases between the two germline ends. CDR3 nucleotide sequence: TGTGCCCGGGGAGTTCTACCTAATGAAAAACTGTTTTTT. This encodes CARGVLPNEKLFF.

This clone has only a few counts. The CDR3 bases are TGTGCCAGTAGTATTTTGAGGAACTCACCCCTCCACTTT. Protein product: CASSILRNSPLHF. The chain combines TRBV19 with TRBJ1-6; the D is unclear. The CDR3 is made up of 13 amino acids. CDR1 is LNHDA and CDR2 is SQIVND in the germline V gene (reference sequence). V was trimmed by 3 bases and J by 10 bases, leaving 10 bases between them.

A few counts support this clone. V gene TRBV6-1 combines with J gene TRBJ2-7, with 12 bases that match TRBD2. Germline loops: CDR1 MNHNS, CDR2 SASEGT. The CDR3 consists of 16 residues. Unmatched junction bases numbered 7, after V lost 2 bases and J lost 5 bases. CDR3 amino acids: CASSEKTSGSFNEQYF. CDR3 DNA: TGTGCCAGCAGTGAAAAGACTAGCGGGAGTTTTAACGAGCAGTACTTC.